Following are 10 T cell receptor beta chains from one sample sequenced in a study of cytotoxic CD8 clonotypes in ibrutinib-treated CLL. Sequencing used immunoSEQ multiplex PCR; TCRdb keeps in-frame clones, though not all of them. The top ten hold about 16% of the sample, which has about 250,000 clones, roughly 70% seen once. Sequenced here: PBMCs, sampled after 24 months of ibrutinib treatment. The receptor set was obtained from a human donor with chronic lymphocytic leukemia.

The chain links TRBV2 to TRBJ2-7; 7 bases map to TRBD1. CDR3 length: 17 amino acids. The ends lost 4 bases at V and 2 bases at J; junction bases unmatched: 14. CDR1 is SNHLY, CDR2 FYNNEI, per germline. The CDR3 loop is CASSVPRQGGGTYEQYF. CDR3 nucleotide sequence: TGTGCCAGCAGTGTCCCCCGACAGGGCGGCGGAACCTACGAGCAGTACTTC.

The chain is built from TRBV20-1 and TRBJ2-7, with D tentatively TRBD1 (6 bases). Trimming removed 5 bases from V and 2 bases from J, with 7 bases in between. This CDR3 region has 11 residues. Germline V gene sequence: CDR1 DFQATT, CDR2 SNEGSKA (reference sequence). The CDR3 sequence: CSAWDTYEQYF. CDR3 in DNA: TGCAGTGCTTGGGACACCTACGAGCAGTACTTC.

The CDR3 here is CASSLETGELFF. CDR3 in DNA: TGTGCCAGCAGCCTGGAGACCGGGGAGCTGTTTTTT. The J gene is TRBJ2-2, the V gene TRBV7-3, with D uncertain. With 5 bases removed from V and 5 bases from J, the gap between germline ends came to 6 bases. Germline V gene lookup returns CDR1 SGHTA and CDR2 FQGTGA. The CDR3 has 12 amino acids. Using reference TRBV7-3 and TRBJ2-2 for the parts outside the CDR3, the full variable domain is GAGVSQTPSNKVTEKGKYVELRCDPISGHTALYWYRQSLGQGPEFLIYFQGTGAADDSGLPNDRFFAVRPEGSVSTLKIQRTERGDSAVYLCASSLETGELFFGEGSRLTVL.

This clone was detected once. CDR3 coding DNA: TGTGCCAGCAGCTTAGATTCTCGGGGGCTGGGTGAAGCTTTCTTT. Amino acid sequence: CASSLDSRGLGEAFF. This chain links TRBV7-8 with TRBJ1-1; TRBD1 is a possible D gene (6 bases). The CDR3 contains 15 residues. Germline-derived CDR1 and CDR2 are SGHVS and FQNEAQ. V dropped 1 base and J dropped 7 bases, with 16 bases sitting between them.

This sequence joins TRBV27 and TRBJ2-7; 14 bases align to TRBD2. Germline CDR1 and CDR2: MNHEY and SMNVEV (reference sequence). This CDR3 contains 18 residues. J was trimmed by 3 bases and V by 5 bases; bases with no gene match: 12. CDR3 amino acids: CASSAGTSGSTPVYEQYF. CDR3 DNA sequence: TGTGCCAGCAGTGCCGGGACTAGCGGGAGTACCCCGGTCTACGAGCAGTACTTC.

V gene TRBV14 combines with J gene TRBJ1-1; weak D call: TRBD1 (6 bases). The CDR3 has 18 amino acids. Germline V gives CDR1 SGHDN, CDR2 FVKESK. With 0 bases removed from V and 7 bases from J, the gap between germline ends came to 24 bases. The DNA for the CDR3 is TGTGCCAGCAGCCAAGAAGGAAAAAAGTGGACAGAAGGAAATGAAGCTTTCTTT. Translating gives CASSQEGKKWTEGNEAFF.

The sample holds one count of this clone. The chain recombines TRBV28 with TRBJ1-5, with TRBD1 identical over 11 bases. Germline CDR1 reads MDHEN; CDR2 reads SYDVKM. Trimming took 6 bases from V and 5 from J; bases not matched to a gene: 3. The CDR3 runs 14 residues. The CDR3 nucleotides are TGTGCCAGCAGGGGGACAGGGGGGGATCAGCCCCAGCATTTT. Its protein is CASRGTGGDQPQHF.

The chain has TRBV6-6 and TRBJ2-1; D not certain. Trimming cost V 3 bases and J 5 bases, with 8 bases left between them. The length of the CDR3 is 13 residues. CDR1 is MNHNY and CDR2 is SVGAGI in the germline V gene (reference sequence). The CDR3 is CASSYAGNNEQFF. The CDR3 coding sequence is TGTGCCAGCAGTTATGCCGGAAACAATGAGCAGTTCTTC.

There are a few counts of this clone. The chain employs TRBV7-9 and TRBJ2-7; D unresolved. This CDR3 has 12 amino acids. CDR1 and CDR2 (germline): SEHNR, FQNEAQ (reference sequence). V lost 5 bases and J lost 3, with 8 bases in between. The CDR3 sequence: CASSPTGYEQYF. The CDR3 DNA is TGTGCCAGCAGCCCGACCGGCTACGAGCAGTACTTC.

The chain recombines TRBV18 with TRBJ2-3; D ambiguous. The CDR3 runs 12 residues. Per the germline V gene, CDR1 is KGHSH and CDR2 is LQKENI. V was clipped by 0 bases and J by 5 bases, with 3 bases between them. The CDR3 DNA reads TGTGCCAGCTCACCACCGGTAGATACGCAGTATTTT. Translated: CASSPPVDTQYF.